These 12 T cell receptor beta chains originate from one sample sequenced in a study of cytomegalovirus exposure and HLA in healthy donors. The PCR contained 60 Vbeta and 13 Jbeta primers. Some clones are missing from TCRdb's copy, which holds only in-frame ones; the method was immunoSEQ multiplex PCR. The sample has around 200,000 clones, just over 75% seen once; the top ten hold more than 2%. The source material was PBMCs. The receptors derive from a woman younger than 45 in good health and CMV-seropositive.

CDR3 DNA sequence: TGTGCCAGCAGGAAGGAAACTAATAGCAATCAGCCCCAGCATTTT. This sequence encodes CASRKETNSNQPQHF. The genes are TRBV6-5 and TRBJ1-5; D call uncertain. Per germline, CDR1 MNHEY and CDR2 SVGAGI. This CDR3 region has 15 residues. V lost 6 bases and J 0 bases, leaving 12 bases between the germline ends.

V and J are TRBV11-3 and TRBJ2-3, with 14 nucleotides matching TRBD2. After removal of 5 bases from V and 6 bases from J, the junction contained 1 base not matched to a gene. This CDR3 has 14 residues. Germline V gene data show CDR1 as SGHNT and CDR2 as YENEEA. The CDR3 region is CASSGTSGSDTQYF. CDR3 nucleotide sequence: TGTGCCAGCAGCGGGACTAGCGGGAGCGATACGCAGTATTTT.

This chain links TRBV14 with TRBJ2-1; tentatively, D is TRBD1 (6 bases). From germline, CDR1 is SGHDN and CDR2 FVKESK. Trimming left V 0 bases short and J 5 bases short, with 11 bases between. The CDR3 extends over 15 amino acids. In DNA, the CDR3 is TGTGCCAGCAGCCAAGACAGGGGCTGGGACAATGAGCAGTTCTTC. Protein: CASSQDRGWDNEQFF.

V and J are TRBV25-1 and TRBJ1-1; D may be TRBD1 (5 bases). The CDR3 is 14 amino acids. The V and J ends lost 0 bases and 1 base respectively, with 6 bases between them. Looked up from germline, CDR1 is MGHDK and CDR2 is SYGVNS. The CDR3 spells CASSEYDRNTEAFF. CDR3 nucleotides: TGTGCCAGCAGTGAATACGACAGGAACACTGAAGCTTTCTTT.

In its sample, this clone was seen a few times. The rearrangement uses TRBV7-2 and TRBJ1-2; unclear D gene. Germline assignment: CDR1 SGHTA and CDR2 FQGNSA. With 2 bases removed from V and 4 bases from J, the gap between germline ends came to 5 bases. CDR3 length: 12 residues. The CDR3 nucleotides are TGTGCCAGCAGCTTAAAAGCCTATGGCTACACCTTC. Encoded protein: CASSLKAYGYTF.

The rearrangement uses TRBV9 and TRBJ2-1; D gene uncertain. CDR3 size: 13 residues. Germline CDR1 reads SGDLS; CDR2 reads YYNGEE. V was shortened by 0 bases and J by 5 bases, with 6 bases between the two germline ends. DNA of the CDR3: TGTGCCAGCAGCGTAGGACTCGACAATGAGCAGTTCTTC. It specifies CASSVGLDNEQFF. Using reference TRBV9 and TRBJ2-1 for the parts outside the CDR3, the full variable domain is DSGVTQTPKHLITATGQRVTLRCSPRSGDLSVYWYQQSLDQGLQFLIQYYNGEERAKGNILERFSAQQFPDLHSELNLSSLELGDSALYFCASSVGLDNEQFFGPGTRLTVL.

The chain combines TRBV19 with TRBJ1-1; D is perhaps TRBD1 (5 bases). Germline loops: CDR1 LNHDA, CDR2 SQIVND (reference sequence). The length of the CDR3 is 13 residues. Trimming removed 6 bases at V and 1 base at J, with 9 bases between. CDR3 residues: CASSAQGNTEAFF. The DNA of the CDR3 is TGTGCCAGTAGCGCCCAGGGGAACACTGAAGCTTTCTTT.

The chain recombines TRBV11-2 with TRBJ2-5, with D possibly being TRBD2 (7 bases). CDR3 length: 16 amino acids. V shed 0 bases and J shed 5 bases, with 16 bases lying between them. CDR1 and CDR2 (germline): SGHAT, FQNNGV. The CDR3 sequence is CASSLEYGGGDETQYF. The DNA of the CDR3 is TGTGCCAGCAGCTTAGAATATGGGGGGGGCGACGAGACCCAGTACTTC.

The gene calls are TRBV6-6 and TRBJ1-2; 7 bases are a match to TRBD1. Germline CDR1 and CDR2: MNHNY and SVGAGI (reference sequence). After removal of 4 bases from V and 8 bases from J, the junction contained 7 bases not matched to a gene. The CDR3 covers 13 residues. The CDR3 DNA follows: TGTGCCAGCAGTTTACAGACAGGGAAGGGCTACACCTTC. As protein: CASSLQTGKGYTF.

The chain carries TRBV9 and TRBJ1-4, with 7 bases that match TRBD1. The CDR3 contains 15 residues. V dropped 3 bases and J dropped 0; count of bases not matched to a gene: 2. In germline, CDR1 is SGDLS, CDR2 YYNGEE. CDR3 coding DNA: TGTGCCAGCAGCGCCCAGGGGGCAACTAATGAAAAACTGTTTTTT. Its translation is CASSAQGATNEKLFF. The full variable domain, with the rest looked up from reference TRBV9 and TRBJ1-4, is DSGVTQTPKHLITATGQRVTLRCSPRSGDLSVYWYQQSLDQGLQFLIQYYNGEERAKGNILERFSAQQFPDLHSELNLSSLELGDSALYFCASSAQGATNEKLFFGSGTQLSVL.

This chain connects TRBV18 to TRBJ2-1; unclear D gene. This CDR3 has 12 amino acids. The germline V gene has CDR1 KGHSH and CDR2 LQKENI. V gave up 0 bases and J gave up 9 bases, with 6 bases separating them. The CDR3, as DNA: TGTGCCAGCTCACCACCTCTAGGTGAGCAGTTCTTC. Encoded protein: CASSPPLGEQFF. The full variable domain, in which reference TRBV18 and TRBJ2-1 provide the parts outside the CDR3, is NAGVMQNPRHLVRRRGQEARLRCSPMKGHSHVYWYRQLPEEGLKFMVYLQKENIIDESGMPKERFSAEFPKEGPSILRIQQVVRGDSAAYFCASSPPLGEQFFGPGTRLTVL.

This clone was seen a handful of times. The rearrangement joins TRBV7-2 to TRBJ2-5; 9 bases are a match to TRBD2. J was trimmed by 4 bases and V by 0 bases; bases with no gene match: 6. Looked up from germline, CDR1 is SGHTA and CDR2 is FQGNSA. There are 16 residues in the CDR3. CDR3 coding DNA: TGTGCCAGCAGCTTAGCCGGCGGGGGGGCCAGAGAGACCCAGTACTTC. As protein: CASSLAGGGARETQYF. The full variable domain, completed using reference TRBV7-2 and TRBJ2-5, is GAGVSQSPSNKVTEKGKDVELRCDPISGHTALYWYRQSLGQGLEFLIYFQGNSAPDKSGLPSDRFSAERTGGSVSTLTIQRTQQEDSAVYLCASSLAGGGARETQYFGPGTRLLVL.